A selection of T cell receptor beta chains follows, all from one sample in a study of molecular identifiers for immune sequencing clone quantification. TCRdb fed the PCR reads into MiXCR, producing one record per CDR3 protein. Of 20,000 or so distinct CDR3 sequences in the sample, over 20% were seen once. The source material was naive CD8+ T cells from blood, with Jurkat cell RNA spiked in. Receptors were obtained from a human donor in good health. Some libraries in this study had Jurkat cell RNA spiked in. Each CDR3 is given with its conserved first and last residue. A D gene is named only where the DNA matches it firmly. Rows give clone size only sometimes, using once, few, many, or a class for an expanded clone.

D	size	J	V	CDR3	DNA
.	many	TRBJ1-2	TRBV28	CASSPDGNYGYTF	TGTGCCAGCAGTCCGGACGGTAACTATGGCTACACCTTC
TRBD2	medium-sized	TRBJ2-7	TRBV5-6	CASNSGRASEQYF	TGTGCCAGCAATAGCGGGAGGGCTTCCGAGCAGTACTTC
.	medium-sized	TRBJ2-1	TRBV7-9	CASSSTAAPSSYNEQFF	TGTGCCAGCAGCTCCACCGCAGCGCCAAGCTCCTACAATGAGCAGTTCTTC
.	many	TRBJ2-7	TRBV13	CASSLATYEQYF	TGTGCCAGCAGCTTGGCGACCTACGAGCAGTACTTC
TRBD1	many	TRBJ2-7	TRBV14	CASSQTGSHEQYF	TGTGCCAGCAGTCAGACAGGGTCCCACGAGCAGTACTTC
.	many	TRBJ1-2	TRBV2	CASSHITGAPLHGYTF	TGTGCCAGCAGTCATATTACAGGAGCCCCTTTGCATGGCTACACCTTC
.	few	TRBJ1-5	TRBV28	CASRSHSNQPQHF	TGTGCCAGCAGGTCCCATAGCAATCAGCCCCAGCATTTT
.	medium-sized	TRBJ1-2	TRBV10-3	CAISEGGHTAGGYTF	TGTGCCATCAGTGAGGGGGGCCATACCGCGGGAGGCTACACCTTC
TRBD2	many	TRBJ2-7	TRBV4-2	CASSQDRGLAEIYYEQYF	TGTGCCAGCAGCCAAGATCGGGGACTAGCGGAGATTTACTACGAGCAGTACTTC
.	few	TRBJ1-1	TRBV12-3/TRBV12-4	CASSFSGEAFF	TGTGCCAGCAGTTTCTCAGGTGAAGCTTTCTTT
TRBD2	.	TRBJ2-3	TRBV11-2	CASSLSSGRGPPQYF	TGTGCCAGCAGCTTGAGTAGCGGGAGGGGGCCCCCGCAGTATTTT
TRBD1	.	TRBJ1-5	TRBV6-5	CASSYRGQEPQHF	TGTGCCAGCAGCTACAGGGGGCAGGAGCCCCAGCATTTT
.	.	TRBJ2-7	TRBV9	CASSVAGGQGIEQYF	TGTGCCAGCAGCGTAGCGGGAGGACAGGGAATCGAGCAGTACTTC
TRBD1	many	TRBJ2-4	TRBV28	CASSTHRGRTKNIQYF	TGTGCCAGCAGTACCCACAGGGGGCGAACCAAAAACATTCAGTACTTC
.	.	TRBJ2-5	TRBV29-1	CSVAGDGETQYF	TGCAGCGTCGCCGGGGACGGGGAGACCCAGTACTTC
.	.	TRBJ2-3	TRBV4-1	CASSHQSPSTDTQYF	TGCGCCAGCAGCCACCAGTCGCCAAGCACAGATACGCAGTATTTT
.	many	TRBJ2-7	TRBV7-9	CASSAGLYEQYF	TGTGCCAGCAGCGCGGGACTCTACGAGCAGTACTTC
.	large	TRBJ2-5	TRBV9	CASSAGGGAETQYF	TGTGCCAGCAGCGCCGGTGGGGGTGCAGAGACCCAGTACTTC
TRBD1	many	TRBJ1-2	TRBV20-1	CSAPDRVNYGYTF	TGCAGTGCTCCGGACAGGGTTAACTATGGCTACACCTTC
.	few	TRBJ2-3	TRBV7-9	CASNSGRPTDTQYF	TGTGCCAGCAACTCCGGACGGCCCACAGATACGCAGTATTTT
.	.	TRBJ2-2	TRBV28	CASSLRGTRYTGEPFF	TGTGCCAGCAGCTTAAGGGGGACGAGATACACCGGGGAGCCGTTTTTT
TRBD1	.	TRBJ2-7	TRBV4-1	CASSSRGLDDEQYF	TGCGCCAGCAGCTCAAGGGGGCTCGACGACGAGCAGTACTTC
.	many	TRBJ2-7	TRBV7-2	CASSSDSDPGYEQYF	TGTGCCAGCAGCTCCGACAGCGACCCTGGCTACGAGCAGTACTTC
.	medium-sized	TRBJ2-5	TRBV3-1	CASSQVPLGTFQETQYF	TGTGCCAGCAGCCAAGTCCCACTCGGGACATTCCAAGAGACCCAGTACTTC
.	many	TRBJ1-1	TRBV7-9	CASIQGSHPEAFF	TGTGCCAGCATCCAGGGTAGTCACCCTGAAGCTTTCTTT
.	many	TRBJ2-2	TRBV9	CASSPQAGLNTGELFF	TGTGCCAGCAGCCCCCAGGCCGGGTTGAACACCGGGGAGCTGTTTTTT
TRBD1	few	TRBJ1-5	TRBV6-2/TRBV6-3	CASNDRVGQPQHF	TGTGCCAGCAACGACAGGGTCGGCCAGCCCCAGCATTTT
.	many	TRBJ1-1	TRBV4-3	CASSQDLGASFEAFF	TGCGCCAGCAGCCAAGATTTGGGGGCCTCCTTTGAAGCTTTCTTT
.	few	TRBJ1-5	TRBV19	CASSWGWDSNQPQHF	TGTGCCAGTAGTTGGGGTTGGGATAGCAATCAGCCCCAGCATTTT
TRBD1	.	TRBJ2-5	TRBV2	CASTRTGGVRETQYF	TGTGCCAGCACCCGGACAGGGGGCGTTCGAGAGACCCAGTACTTC
TRBD1	.	TRBJ1-1	TRBV6-2/TRBV6-3	CASSLPAGGTEAFF	TGTGCCAGCAGCTTACCTGCAGGGGGTACTGAAGCTTTCTTT
.	.	TRBJ2-7	TRBV6-5	CASRIALTYEQYF	TGTGCCAGCAGAATAGCACTCACCTACGAGCAGTACTTC
TRBD2	.	TRBJ2-5	TRBV14	CASSLLAGSQETQYF	TGTGCCAGCAGCCTCCTAGCGGGCTCCCAAGAGACCCAGTACTTC
TRBD2	.	TRBJ2-7	TRBV3-1	CASSQAGGSYEQYF	TGTGCCAGCAGCCAAGCGGGCGGGAGCTACGAGCAGTACTTC
.	many	TRBJ1-1	TRBV2	CASSDMGNTEAFF	TGTGCCAGCAGTGATATGGGGAACACTGAAGCTTTCTTT
.	.	TRBJ1-1	TRBV20-1	CSASQGFGCTEAFF	TGCAGTGCTTCACAGGGTTTCGGGTGCACTGAAGCTTTCTTT
.	many	TRBJ2-3	TRBV6-2/TRBV6-3	CASSYPGPKSPTDTQYF	TGTGCCAGCAGTTACCCCGGACCTAAATCCCCCACAGATACGCAGTATTTT
TRBD2	many	TRBJ2-2	TRBV2	CASSEETGLAGEIGELFF	TGTGCCAGCAGTGAAGAGACGGGACTAGCGGGAGAAATCGGGGAGCTGTTTTTT
TRBD2	.	TRBJ2-7	TRBV29-1	CGVAPGGPSYEQYF	TGCGGCGTGGCTCCGGGAGGCCCTTCCTACGAGCAGTACTTC
TRBD2	many	TRBJ2-1	TRBV6-5	CASSSTPSGTYNEQFF	TGTGCCAGCAGTTCCACTCCTAGCGGGACCTACAATGAGCAGTTCTTC
.	few	TRBJ2-1	TRBV7-9	CASSLPRNNEQFF	TGTGCCAGCAGCTTACCTAGGAACAATGAGCAGTTCTTC
.	.	TRBJ2-7	TRBV6-5	CASSYKGSLYEQYF	TGTGCCAGCAGTTACAAGGGGTCCCTCTACGAGCAGTACTTC
.	medium-sized	TRBJ2-7	TRBV28	CASGYRSYEQYF	TGTGCCAGCGGGTACAGAAGCTACGAGCAGTACTTC
TRBD2	medium-sized	TRBJ2-1	TRBV28	CASSFGGGNEQFF	TGTGCCAGCAGTTTTGGGGGGGGGAATGAGCAGTTCTTC
.	.	TRBJ2-3	TRBV10-3	CAISGRGRQTDTQYF	TGTGCCATCAGTGGGAGGGGCAGACAAACAGATACGCAGTATTTT
.	many	TRBJ2-6	TRBV9	CASSVATDSGANVLTF	TGTGCCAGCAGCGTAGCTACGGATTCTGGGGCCAACGTCCTGACTTTC
TRBD2	.	TRBJ2-2	TRBV7-9	CASRPGLAGGTNTGELFF	TGTGCCAGCAGACCGGGACTAGCGGGAGGGACGAACACCGGGGAGCTGTTTTTT
.	many	TRBJ2-1	TRBV9	CASSESSSYNEQFF	TGTGCCAGCAGCGAAAGTAGTTCCTACAATGAGCAGTTCTTC
.	many	TRBJ2-3	TRBV6-2/TRBV6-3	CASNQGGGADTQYF	TGTGCCAGCAACCAGGGAGGGGGGGCCGATACGCAGTATTTT
.	many	TRBJ2-1	TRBV7-9	CASSSPHGNYNEQFF	TGTGCCAGCAGCTCCCCTCACGGGAACTACAATGAGCAGTTCTTC
.	many	TRBJ2-7	TRBV7-8	CASSSGLALYEQYF	TGTGCCAGCAGCTCGGGACTCGCGCTCTACGAGCAGTACTTC
.	.	TRBJ2-3	TRBV10-1	CASSLVAPGDTQYF	TGCGCCAGCAGTCTAGTGGCACCCGGGGATACGCAGTATTTT
TRBD1	.	TRBJ2-1	TRBV27	CASSPRQGHNEQFF	TGTGCCAGCAGCCCCAGACAGGGTCACAATGAGCAGTTCTTC
.	medium-sized	TRBJ2-7	TRBV9	CASSVGAAKYEQYF	TGTGCCAGCAGCGTAGGGGCAGCTAAATACGAGCAGTACTTC